This paragraph reports one T cell receptor beta chain. The data stem from a study of blood T cell repertoires in COVID-19. TCRdb's copy holds only in-frame clones and misses some; the assay was immunoSEQ multiplex PCR. The data contain about 320,000 clones, approximately 88% of them seen just once; the ten biggest clones take up roughly 6.7%. Germline values: CDR1 SGHRS, CDR2 YFSETQ. This CDR3 contains 15 residues. After removal of 4 bases from V and 5 bases from J, the junction contained 7 bases not matched to a gene. This receptor was taken from a man aged 18 to 29 who had recovered from COVID-19. The specimen sequenced was peripheral blood. The J gene is TRBJ2-1, the V gene TRBV5-1; 9 bases line up with TRBD2. The CDR3 bases are TGCGCCAGCAGCACTGTAGCGGGAGTCCACAATGAGCAGTTCTTC. It codes for CASSTVAGVHNEQFF.